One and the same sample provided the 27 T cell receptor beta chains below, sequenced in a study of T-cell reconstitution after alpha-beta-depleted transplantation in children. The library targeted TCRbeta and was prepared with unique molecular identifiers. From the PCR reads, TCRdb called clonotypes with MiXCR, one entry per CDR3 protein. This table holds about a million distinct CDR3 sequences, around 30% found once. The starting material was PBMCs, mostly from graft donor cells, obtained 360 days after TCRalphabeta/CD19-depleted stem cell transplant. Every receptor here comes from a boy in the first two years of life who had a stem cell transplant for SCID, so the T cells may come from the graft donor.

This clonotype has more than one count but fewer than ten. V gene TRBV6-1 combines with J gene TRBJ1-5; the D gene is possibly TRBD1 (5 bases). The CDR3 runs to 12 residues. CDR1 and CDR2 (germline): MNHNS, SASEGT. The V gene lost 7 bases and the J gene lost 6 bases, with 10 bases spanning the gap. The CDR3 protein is CASTQGGQPQHF. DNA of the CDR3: TGTGCCAGCACTCAGGGAGGTCAGCCCCAGCATTTT.

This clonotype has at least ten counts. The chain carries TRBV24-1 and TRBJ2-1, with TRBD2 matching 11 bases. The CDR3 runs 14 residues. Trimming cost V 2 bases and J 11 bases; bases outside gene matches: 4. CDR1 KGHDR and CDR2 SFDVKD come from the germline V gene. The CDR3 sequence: CATSDSGTSGKQFF. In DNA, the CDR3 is TGTGCCACCAGTGATTCCGGGACTAGCGGAAAGCAGTTCTTC.

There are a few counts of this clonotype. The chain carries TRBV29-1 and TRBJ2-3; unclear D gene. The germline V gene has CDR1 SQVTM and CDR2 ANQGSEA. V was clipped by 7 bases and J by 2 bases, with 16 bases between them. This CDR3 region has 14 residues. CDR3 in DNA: TGCAGCGCCCCGGCCCTAAACCCCACAGATACGCAGTATTTT. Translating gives CSAPALNPTDTQYF.

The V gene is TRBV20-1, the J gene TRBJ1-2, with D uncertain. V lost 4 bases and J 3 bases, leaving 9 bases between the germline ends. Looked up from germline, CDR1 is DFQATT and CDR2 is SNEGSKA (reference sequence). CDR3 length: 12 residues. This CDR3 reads CSANRAYYGYTF. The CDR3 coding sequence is TGCAGTGCTAATCGGGCCTACTATGGCTACACCTTC.

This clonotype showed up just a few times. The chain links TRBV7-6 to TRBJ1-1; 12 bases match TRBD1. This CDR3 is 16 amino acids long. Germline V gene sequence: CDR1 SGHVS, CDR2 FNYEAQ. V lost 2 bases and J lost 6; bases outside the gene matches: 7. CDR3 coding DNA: TGTGCCAGCAGCTTACGGGACAGGGGGCGCGGCCCTGAAGCTTTCTTT. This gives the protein CASSLRDRGRGPEAFF.

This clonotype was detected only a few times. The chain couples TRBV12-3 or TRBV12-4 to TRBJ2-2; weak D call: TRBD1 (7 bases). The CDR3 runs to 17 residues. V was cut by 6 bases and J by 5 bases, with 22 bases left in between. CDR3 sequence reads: CASSFLGGGRRTGELFF. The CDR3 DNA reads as TGTGCCAGCAGCTTCCTTGGAGGGGGCCGAAGAACCGGGGAGCTGTTTTTT.

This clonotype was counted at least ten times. CDR3 DNA sequence: TGTGCCAGCAGCCAAGAGCAGGGGATCACAGATACGCAGTATTTT. This translates into CASSQEQGITDTQYF. This rearrangement joins TRBV4-2 to TRBJ2-3; maybe TRBD1 (6 bases). Germline V CDR1 and CDR2: LGHNA, YNFKEQ. The length of the CDR3 is 15 residues. V was pared by 0 bases and J by 2 bases, with 9 bases between.

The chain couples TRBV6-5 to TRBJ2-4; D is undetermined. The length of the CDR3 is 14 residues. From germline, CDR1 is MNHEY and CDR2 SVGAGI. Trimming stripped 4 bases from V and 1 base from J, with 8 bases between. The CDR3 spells CASSLLEAKNIQYF. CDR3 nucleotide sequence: TGTGCCAGCAGTTTACTTGAGGCCAAAAACATTCAGTACTTC.

The CDR3 sequence: CASSAQWPILFF. The CDR3 region has the DNA TGTGCCAGCAGTGCACAGTGGCCCATACTGTTTTTT. The genes are TRBV12-3 or TRBV12-4 and TRBJ2-2; D is undetermined. Trimming stripped 5 bases from V and 14 bases from J, with 15 bases between. This CDR3 has 12 amino acids.

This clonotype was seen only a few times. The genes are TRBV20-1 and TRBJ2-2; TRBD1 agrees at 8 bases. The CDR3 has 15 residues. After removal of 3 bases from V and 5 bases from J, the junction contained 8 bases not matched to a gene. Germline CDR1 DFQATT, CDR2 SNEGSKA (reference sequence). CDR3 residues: CSARIRGQWTGELFF. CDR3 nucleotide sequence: TGCAGTGCTAGGATCAGGGGGCAATGGACCGGGGAGCTGTTTTTT.

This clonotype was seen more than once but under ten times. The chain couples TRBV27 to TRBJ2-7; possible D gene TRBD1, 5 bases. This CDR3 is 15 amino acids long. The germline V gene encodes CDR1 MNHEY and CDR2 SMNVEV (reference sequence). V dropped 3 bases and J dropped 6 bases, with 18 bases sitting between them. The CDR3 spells CASSLTRIRGSEQYF. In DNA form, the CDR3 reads TGTGCCAGCAGTTTGACGAGGATAAGGGGCTCCGAGCAGTACTTC.

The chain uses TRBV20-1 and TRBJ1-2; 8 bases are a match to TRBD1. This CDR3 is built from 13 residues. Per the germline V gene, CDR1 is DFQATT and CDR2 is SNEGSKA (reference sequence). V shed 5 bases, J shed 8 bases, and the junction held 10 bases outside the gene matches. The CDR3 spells CSAVDRGRSGYTF. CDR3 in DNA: TGCAGTGCTGTCGACAGGGGCCGATCGGGCTACACCTTC.

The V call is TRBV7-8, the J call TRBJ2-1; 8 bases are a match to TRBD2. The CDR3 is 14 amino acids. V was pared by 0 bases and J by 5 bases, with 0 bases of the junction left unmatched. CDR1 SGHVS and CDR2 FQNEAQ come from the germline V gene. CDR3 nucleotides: TGTGCCAGCAGCTTAGCACTAGCGGACAATGAGCAGTTCTTC. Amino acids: CASSLALADNEQFF.

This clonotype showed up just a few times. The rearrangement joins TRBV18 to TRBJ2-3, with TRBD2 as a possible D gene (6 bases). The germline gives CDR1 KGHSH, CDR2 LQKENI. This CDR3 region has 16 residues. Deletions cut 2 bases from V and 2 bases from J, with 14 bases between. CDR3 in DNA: TGTGCCAGCTCACCAAGGCGGGGTTTTCCCACAGATACGCAGTATTTT. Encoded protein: CASSPRRGFPTDTQYF.

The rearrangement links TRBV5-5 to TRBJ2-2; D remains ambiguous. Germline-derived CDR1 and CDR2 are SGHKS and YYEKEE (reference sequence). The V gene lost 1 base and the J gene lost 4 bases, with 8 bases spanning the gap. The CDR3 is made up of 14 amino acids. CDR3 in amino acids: CASSLSGSTGELFF. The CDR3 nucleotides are TGTGCCAGCAGCTTGTCAGGAAGCACCGGGGAGCTGTTTTTT.

Written as DNA, the CDR3 is TGTGCCAGCAGTGACACTGAAGCTTTCTTT. This gives the protein CASSDTEAFF. The V call is TRBV2, the J call TRBJ1-1, with D unresolved. Trimming shortened V by 3 bases and J by 4 bases, and 0 bases separated the two germline ends. This CDR3 has 10 residues. CDR1 is SNHLY, CDR2 FYNNEI, per germline. Using reference TRBV2 and TRBJ1-1 for the parts outside the CDR3, the full variable domain is EPEVTQTPSHQVTQMGQEVILRCVPISNHLYFYWYRQILGQKVEFLVSFYNNEISEKSEIFDDQFSVERPDGSNFTLKIRSTKLEDSAMYFCASSDTEAFFGQGTRLTVV.

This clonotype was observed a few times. In DNA form, the CDR3 reads TGTGCCAGCAGCTTAGGTAGGGGCTTAAGCTCCTATAATTCACCCCTCCACTTT. This gives the protein CASSLGRGLSSYNSPLHF. V usage is TRBV11-1 and J usage is TRBJ1-6; maybe TRBD1 (5 bases). V was cut by 1 base and J by 0 bases, with 13 bases left in between. The CDR3 is made up of 18 amino acids. Per the germline V gene, CDR1 is SGHAT and CDR2 is FQDESV (reference sequence).

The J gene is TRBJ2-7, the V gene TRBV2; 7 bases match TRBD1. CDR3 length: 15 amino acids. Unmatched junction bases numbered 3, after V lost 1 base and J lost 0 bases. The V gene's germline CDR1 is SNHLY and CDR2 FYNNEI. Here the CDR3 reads CASSEGDSTSYEQYF. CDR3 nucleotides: TGTGCCAGCAGTGAAGGGGACAGCACCTCCTACGAGCAGTACTTC.

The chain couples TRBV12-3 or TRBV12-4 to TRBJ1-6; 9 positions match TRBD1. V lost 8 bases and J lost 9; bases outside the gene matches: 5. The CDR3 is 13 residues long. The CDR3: CASVGQGSSPLHF. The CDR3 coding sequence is TGTGCCAGCGTCGGACAGGGGTCTTCACCCCTCCACTTT.

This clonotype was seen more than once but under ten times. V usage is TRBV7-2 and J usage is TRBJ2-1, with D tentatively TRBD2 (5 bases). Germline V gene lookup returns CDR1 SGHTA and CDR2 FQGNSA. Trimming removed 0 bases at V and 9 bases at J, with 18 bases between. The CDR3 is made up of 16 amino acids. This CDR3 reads CASSLARTGVNGEQFF. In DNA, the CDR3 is TGTGCCAGCAGCTTAGCCCGGACCGGGGTGAATGGTGAGCAGTTCTTC.

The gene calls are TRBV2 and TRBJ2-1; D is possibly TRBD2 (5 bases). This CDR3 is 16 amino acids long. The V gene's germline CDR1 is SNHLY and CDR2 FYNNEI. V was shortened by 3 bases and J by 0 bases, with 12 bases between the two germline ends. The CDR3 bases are TGTGCCAGCAGTGACCCGGACGGGAACTCCTACAATGAGCAGTTCTTC. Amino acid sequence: CASSDPDGNSYNEQFF.

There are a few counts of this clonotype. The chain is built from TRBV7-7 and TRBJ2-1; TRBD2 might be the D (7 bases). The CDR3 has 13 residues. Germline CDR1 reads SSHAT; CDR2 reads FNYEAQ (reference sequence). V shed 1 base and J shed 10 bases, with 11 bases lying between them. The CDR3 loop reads CASSLGGRGEQFF. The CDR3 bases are TGTGCCAGCAGCTTAGGGGGGCGGGGGGAGCAGTTCTTC.

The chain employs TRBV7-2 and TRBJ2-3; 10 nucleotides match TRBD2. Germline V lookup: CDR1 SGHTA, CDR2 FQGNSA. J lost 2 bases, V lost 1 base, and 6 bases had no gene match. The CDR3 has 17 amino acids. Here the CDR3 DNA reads TGTGCCAGCAGCTTAGTGGAGCGGGGGGGCCCCACAGATACGCAGTATTTT. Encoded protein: CASSLVERGGPTDTQYF. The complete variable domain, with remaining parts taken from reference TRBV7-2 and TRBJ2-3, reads GAGVSQSPSNKVTEKGKDVELRCDPISGHTALYWYRQSLGQGLEFLIYFQGNSAPDKSGLPSDRFSAERTGGSVSTLTIQRTQQEDSAVYLCASSLVERGGPTDTQYFGPGTRLTVL.

CDR3 in DNA: TGTGCCAGCAGACCCGACAGCCCCCGGGGCAATCAGCCCCAGCATTTT. Amino acids: CASRPDSPRGNQPQHF. The V gene is TRBV6-5, the J gene TRBJ1-5, with a possible D match to TRBD1 (5 bases). CDR3 length equals 16 residues. Germline V CDR1 and CDR2: MNHEY, SVGAGI. Trimming pared 6 bases from V and 2 bases from J, leaving 17 bases between.

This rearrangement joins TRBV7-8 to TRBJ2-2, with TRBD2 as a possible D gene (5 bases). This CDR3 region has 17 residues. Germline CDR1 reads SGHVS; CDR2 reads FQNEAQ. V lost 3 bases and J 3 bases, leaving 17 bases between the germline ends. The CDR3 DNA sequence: TGTGCCAGCAGCTTCAGTCGAGGGAAGAGGGACACCGGGGAGCTGTTTTTT. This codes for CASSFSRGKRDTGELFF.

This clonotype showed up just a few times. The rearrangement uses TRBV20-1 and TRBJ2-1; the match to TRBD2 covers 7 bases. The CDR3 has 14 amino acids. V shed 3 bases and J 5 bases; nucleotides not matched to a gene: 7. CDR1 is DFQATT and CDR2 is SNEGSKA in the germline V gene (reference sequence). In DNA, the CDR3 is TGCAGTGCTAGGTGGCTAGCGGATAACAATGAGCAGTTCTTC. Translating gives CSARWLADNNEQFF.

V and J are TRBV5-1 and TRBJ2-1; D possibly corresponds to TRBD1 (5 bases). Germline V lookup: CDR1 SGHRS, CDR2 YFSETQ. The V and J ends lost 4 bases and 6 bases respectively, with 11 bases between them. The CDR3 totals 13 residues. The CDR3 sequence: CASSTHRTNEQFF. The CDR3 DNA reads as TGCGCCAGCAGCACCCACAGGACCAATGAGCAGTTCTTC.